The sequence of this T cell receptor beta chain was determined in a study of CD8+ T cells in alopecia areata. cDNA reverse transcribed from extracted RNA served as the sequencing template. TCRdb's table, derived via immunoSEQ multiplex PCR, lists solely in-frame clones and lacks some. The sample has around 270,000 clones, roughly 50% seen once. Noted treatment: oral pan-JAK inhibitor, 5-10 mg twice daily. The germline V gene has CDR1 SGHRS and CDR2 YFSETQ. CDR3 length: 14 residues. V dropped 5 bases and J dropped 2 bases, with 13 bases sitting between them. This receptor was obtained from a human donor with alopecia areata. Source: CD4+ T cells sorted from blood, taken at week 24, from a patient treated with tofacitinib. The rearrangement links TRBV5-1 to TRBJ2-5; no clear D gene. The CDR3 nucleotides are TGCGCCAGCAGTAACGCGCGGCAGCAAGAGACCCAGTACTTC. Translation gives CASSNARQQETQYF.